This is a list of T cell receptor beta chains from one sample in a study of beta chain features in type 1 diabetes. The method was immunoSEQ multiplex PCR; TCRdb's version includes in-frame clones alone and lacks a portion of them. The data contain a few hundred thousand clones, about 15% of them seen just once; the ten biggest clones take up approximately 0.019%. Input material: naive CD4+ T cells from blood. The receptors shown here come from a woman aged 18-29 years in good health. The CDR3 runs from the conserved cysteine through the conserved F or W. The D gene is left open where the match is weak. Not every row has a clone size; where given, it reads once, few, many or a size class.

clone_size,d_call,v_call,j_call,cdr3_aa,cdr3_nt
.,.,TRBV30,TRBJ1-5,CAWSAGLNGNSNQPQHF,TGTGCCTGGAGTGCTGGCCTTAACGGGAATAGCAATCAGCCCCAGCATTTT
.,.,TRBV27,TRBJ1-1,CASRTNREGTEAFF,TGTGCCAGCAGAACGAACAGGGAGGGCACTGAAGCTTTCTTT
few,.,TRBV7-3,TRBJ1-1,CASSPGDITYGTEAFF,TGTGCCAGCAGCCCCGGGGACATTACTTATGGCACTGAAGCTTTCTTT
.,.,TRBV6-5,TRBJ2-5,CASSYSGHSGGTQYF,TGTGCCAGCAGTTACTCAGGGCACTCCGGGGGGACCCAGTACTTC
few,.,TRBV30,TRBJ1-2,CAWSGTVYGYTF,TGTGCCTGGAGTGGGACAGTCTATGGCTACACCTTC
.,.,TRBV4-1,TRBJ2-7,CASSQIRDNAYEQYF,TGCGCCAGCAGCCAAATAAGGGACAACGCCTACGAGCAGTACTTC
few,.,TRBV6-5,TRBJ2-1,CASSPERTIGNEQFF,TGTGCCAGCAGTCCCGAAAGGACTATTGGTAATGAGCAGTTCTTC
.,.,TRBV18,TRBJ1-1,CASSLSRDTEAFF,TGTGCCAGCTCACTCTCCCGTGACACTGAAGCTTTCTTT
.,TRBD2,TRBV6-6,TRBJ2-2,CASTGGTGELFF,TGTGCCAGCACGGGGGGGACCGGGGAGCTGTTTTTT
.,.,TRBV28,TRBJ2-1,CASSFRYGEQFF,TGTGCCAGCAGTTTTAGATACGGTGAGCAGTTCTTC
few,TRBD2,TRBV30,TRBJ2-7,CAWLLKTSGRVEQYF,TGTGCCTGGCTATTGAAGACTAGCGGGAGAGTCGAGCAGTACTTC
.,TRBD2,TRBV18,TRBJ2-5,CASSPVAGPRQETQYF,TGTGCCAGCTCACCGGTAGCGGGACCTCGCCAAGAGACCCAGTACTTC
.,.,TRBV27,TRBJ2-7,CASSLIMEGPYEQYF,TGTGCCAGCAGTTTAATTATGGAGGGCCCCTACGAGCAGTACTTC
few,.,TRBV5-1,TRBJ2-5,CASTVFGTQYF,TGCGCCAGTACAGTGTTTGGGACCCAGTACTTC
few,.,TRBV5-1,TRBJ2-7,CASSPGLLESYEQYF,TGCGCCAGCAGCCCGGGTCTTCTGGAGTCCTACGAGCAGTACTTC
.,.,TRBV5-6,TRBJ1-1,CASSLVPVMNTEAFF,TGTGCCAGCAGCTTGGTTCCAGTCATGAACACTGAAGCTTTCTTT
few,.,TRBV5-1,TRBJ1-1,CASSLAPYTEAFF,TGCGCCAGCAGCTTGGCTCCCTACACTGAAGCTTTCTTT